A single sample gave rise to the 18 T cell receptor beta chains below, sequenced in a study of regulatory T cells in long-lasting Graves disease. Arm-PCR of CDR3 regions and iRepertoire HTBI primers were the basis on which TCR beta libraries were built. TCRdb reprocessed the multiplex PCR reads with MiXCR, giving one entry per CDR3 protein. The data show approximately 560,000 distinct CDR3 sequences, with about 15% seen just once and more than 10% held by the top ten. Described time point: newly diagnosed GD, antithyroid drugs for less than 3 months. There was RNA extracted from PBMCs, and the TCR library was made from it. These data were also reused for a study on T cells in Graves' hyperthyroidism and ophthalmopathy.

Sample: peripheral blood mononuclear cells (PBMCs), taken at new diagnosis, from a patient treated with antithyroid drugs. These TCRs come from a man aged 18 to 29 with Graves disease.

This CDR3 reads CASSSSIAGAPRDEQFF. CDR3 nucleotide sequence: TGCGCCAGCAGCTCATCCATAGCGGGAGCCCCACGCGATGAGCAGTTCTTC. V and J are TRBV5-1 and TRBJ2-1; TRBD2 matches at 9 bases. This CDR3 spans 17 amino acids. J was trimmed by 8 bases and V by 3 bases; bases with no gene match: 15. Germline V CDR1 and CDR2: SGHRS, YFSETQ.

This clonotype has more than one count but fewer than ten. This chain links TRBV24-1 with TRBJ1-2; D not resolved. Deletions cut 0 bases from V and 7 bases from J, with 11 bases between. The CDR3 covers 14 residues. CDR1 and CDR2 from the germline V gene are KGHDR and SFDVKD. The CDR3, as DNA: TGTGCCACCAGTGATTTGAACCCCCGTAGTGGCTACACCTTC. Translated: CATSDLNPRSGYTF.

This clonotype occurred many times. The chain is built from TRBV7-9 and TRBJ2-1; TRBD2 matches 8 bases. V lost 5 bases and J lost 6; bases outside the gene matches: 9. Germline V CDR1 and CDR2: SEHNR, FQNEAQ (reference sequence). There are 15 residues in the CDR3. CDR3 in amino acids: CASSAKPGTSNEQFF. The CDR3 DNA is TGTGCCAGCAGCGCCAAGCCCGGGACTAGCAATGAGCAGTTCTTC.

This clonotype was found many times. This sequence joins TRBV24-1 and TRBJ1-2; 7 bases agree with TRBD1. Germline assignment: CDR1 KGHDR and CDR2 SFDVKD. V dropped 4 bases and J dropped 7; count of bases not matched to a gene: 11. The CDR3 covers 15 residues. Here the CDR3 DNA reads TGTGCCACCAGTGACCCTGTCGACAGGGCCGCTGGCTACACCTTC. It yields the protein CATSDPVDRAAGYTF.

Ten or more counts support this clonotype. The rearrangement joins TRBV6-2 or TRBV6-3 to TRBJ2-7; the match to TRBD2 covers 7 bases. The CDR3 spans 17 residues. Germline V CDR1 and CDR2: MNHEY, SVGEGT. V shed 4 bases, J shed 2 bases, and the junction held 14 bases outside the gene matches. Here the CDR3 reads CASSSPLEGGPPYEQYF. The CDR3 region has the DNA TGTGCCAGCAGTTCGCCTTTGGAGGGAGGGCCCCCCTACGAGCAGTACTTC.

J is TRBJ1-5 and V is TRBV20-1; unclear D gene. Trimming cost V 2 bases and J 0 bases, with 5 bases left between them. CDR1 is DFQATT, CDR2 SNEGSKA, per germline (reference sequence). CDR3 length equals 13 residues. As DNA, the CDR3 is TGCAGTGCTAGAACCTATAGCAATCAGCCCCAGCATTTT. Protein sequence: CSARTYSNQPQHF.

This clonotype has at least ten counts. The chain employs TRBV30 and TRBJ2-1; D is perhaps TRBD1 (6 bases). CDR1 is GTSNPN and CDR2 is SVGIG in the germline V gene (reference sequence). The CDR3 consists of 16 residues. V lost 0 bases and J 9 bases, leaving 21 bases between the germline ends. For the CDR3, the DNA is TGTGCCTGGAGTGTATGGCGGGCAGGGGCAGGTAGTGAGCAGTTCTTC. It translates to CAWSVWRAGAGSEQFF.

The chain is built from TRBV14 and TRBJ2-7; D not certain. Trimming took 3 bases from V and 4 from J, leaving 7 bases between them. The CDR3 covers 12 residues. Germline CDR1 SGHDN, CDR2 FVKESK. CDR3 protein: CASSHSEYEQYF. The CDR3 DNA follows: TGTGCCAGCAGCCATTCTGAGTACGAGCAGTACTTC.

Regarding this clonotype: This could be a read error, since a much larger clone is one nucleotide away. J is TRBJ2-1 and V is TRBV18; 11 nucleotides align to TRBD2. The germline gives CDR1 KGHSH, CDR2 LQKENI. The trim removed 4 bases at V and 7 bases at J, leaving 9 bases unmatched. CDR3 size: 16 residues. CDR3 amino acids: CASSQVLAGVGNEQFF. As DNA, the CDR3 is TGTGCCAGCTCACAGGTACTAGCGGGAGTTGGGAATGAGCAGTTCTTC.

This clonotype has ten or more counts. This chain links TRBV12-3 or TRBV12-4 with TRBJ1-2; 7 nucleotides agree with TRBD1. V gave up 7 bases and J gave up 0 bases; unmatched junction bases: 5. The CDR3 totals 14 residues. CDR3: CASTLTGPNYGYTF. The CDR3 coding sequence is TGTGCCAGCACCCTGACAGGGCCTAACTATGGCTACACCTTC.

This clonotype was counted ten times or more. J is TRBJ1-5 and V is TRBV5-1, with unresolved D. Between the trimmed V and J ends, which lost 2 bases and 6 bases, there was a span of 9 bases. CDR1 is SGHRS, CDR2 YFSETQ, per germline. This CDR3 region has 13 residues. The CDR3 here is CASSFGVGQPQHF. In DNA form, the CDR3 reads TGCGCCAGCAGCTTTGGGGTCGGTCAGCCCCAGCATTTT.

The V call is TRBV25-1, the J call TRBJ2-5; possibly TRBD1 for D (6 bases). Germline CDR1 MGHDK, CDR2 SYGVNS. This CDR3 contains 15 residues. V lost 1 base and J lost 1, with 10 bases in between. CDR3 loop: CASSELGTSQETQYF. Written as DNA, the CDR3 is TGTGCCAGCAGTGAATTAGGGACATCCCAAGAGACCCAGTACTTC.

The chain joins TRBV18 to TRBJ2-3; D remains unclear. V shed 2 bases and J shed 4 bases, with 7 bases lying between them. The CDR3 is 13 amino acids. Looked up from germline, CDR1 is KGHSH and CDR2 is LQKENI. The CDR3 reads CASSPGQADTQYF. The CDR3 DNA reads as TGTGCCAGCTCACCAGGGCAAGCAGATACGCAGTATTTT.

This clonotype appeared a few times. This chain uses TRBV7-3 with TRBJ2-1; 11 bases map to TRBD2. Germline lookup yields CDR1 SGHTA and CDR2 FQGTGA. This CDR3 is 15 amino acids long. V lost 2 bases to trimming and J lost 5 bases; unmatched junction nucleotides: 2. The CDR3 loop reads CASSLSSGRHNEQFF. The CDR3 coding sequence is TGTGCCAGCAGCTTATCTAGCGGGAGGCACAATGAGCAGTTCTTC.

This clonotype was found many times. V gene TRBV18 combines with J gene TRBJ1-1, with D tentatively TRBD1 (5 bases). The CDR3 is 14 amino acids. Looked up from germline, CDR1 is KGHSH and CDR2 is LQKENI. Trimming took off 3 bases at V and 3 bases at J, with 11 bases between the two ends. The chain's CDR3 is CASSPGWGDTEAFF. In DNA form, the CDR3 reads TGTGCCAGCTCACCGGGGTGGGGGGACACTGAAGCTTTCTTT.

This clonotype has a single count. A much larger clone lies a single base off, so this may be a read error. This chain connects TRBV13 to TRBJ1-2; tentative D call: TRBD1 (6 bases). The CDR3 extends over 16 amino acids. Per germline, CDR1 PRHDT and CDR2 FYEKMQ (reference sequence). Here the CDR3 reads CTSSLEKGGINYGYTF. For the CDR3, the DNA is TGTACCAGCAGCTTAGAGAAGGGGGGGATCAACTATGGCTACACCTTC.

This clonotype was seen many times. This chain connects TRBV7-3 to TRBJ2-1; D might be TRBD1 (6 bases). V was cut by 4 bases and J by 7 bases, with 14 bases left in between. CDR3 length: 14 amino acids. Germline CDR1 reads SGHTA; CDR2 reads FQGTGA. CDR3 in amino acids: CASSSGTKVNEQFF. The CDR3 DNA reads as TGTGCCAGCAGCTCCGGGACAAAGGTTAATGAGCAGTTCTTC.

This clonotype was counted only a few times. The CDR3 is CASSRTDDYEQYF. CDR3 bases: TGTGCCAGCAGCCGGACAGACGACTACGAGCAGTACTTC. The chain has TRBV11-1 and TRBJ2-7, with a tentative D call TRBD1 (6 bases). Trimming stripped 5 bases from V and 3 bases from J, with 11 bases between. Per the germline V gene, CDR1 is SGHAT and CDR2 is FQDESV (reference sequence). The CDR3 has 13 residues.